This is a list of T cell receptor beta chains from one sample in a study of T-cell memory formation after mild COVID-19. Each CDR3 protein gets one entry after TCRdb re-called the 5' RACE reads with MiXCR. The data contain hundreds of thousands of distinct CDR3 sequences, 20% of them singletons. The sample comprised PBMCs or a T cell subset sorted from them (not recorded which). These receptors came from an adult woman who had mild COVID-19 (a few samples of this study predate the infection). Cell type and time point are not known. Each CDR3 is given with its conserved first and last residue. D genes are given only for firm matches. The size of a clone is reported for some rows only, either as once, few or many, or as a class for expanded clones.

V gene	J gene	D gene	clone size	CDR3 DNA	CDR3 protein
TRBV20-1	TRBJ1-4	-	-	TGCAGTGCTCCCCGGGCCCCCCGCGGAACTAATGAAAAACTGTTTTTT	CSAPRAPRGTNEKLFF
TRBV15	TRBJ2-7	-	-	TGTGCCACCAGCAGAGATCGGACAGTCTACGAGCAGTACTTC	CATSRDRTVYEQYF
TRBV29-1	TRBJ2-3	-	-	TGCAGCGTTGAAGGAGAGGGGGGATTCACAGATACGCAGTATTTT	CSVEGEGGFTDTQYF
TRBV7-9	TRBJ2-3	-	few	TGTGCCAGCAGCCTGTCCCCACTAGCTAAAGGTGGCACAGATACGCAGTATTTT	CASSLSPLAKGGTDTQYF
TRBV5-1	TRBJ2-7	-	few	TGCGCCAGCAGCGTGGACCCATCCTACGAGCAGTACTTC	CASSVDPSYEQYF
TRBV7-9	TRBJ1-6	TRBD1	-	TGTGCCAGCAGCCAGGTGACAGGGGACGGTTCACCCCTCCACTTT	CASSQVTGDGSPLHF
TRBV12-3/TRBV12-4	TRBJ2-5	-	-	TGTGCCAGCAGTTTGTGGTGGGCGGCTAGGGAGACCCAGTACTTC	CASSLWWAARETQYF
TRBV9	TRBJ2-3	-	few	TGTGCCAGCAGCCATAGACCGGGACACGGGAACACAGATACGCAGTATTTT	CASSHRPGHGNTDTQYF
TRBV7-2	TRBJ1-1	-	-	TGTGCCAGCAGCTCAGCGCGCGGGGGGTCGGACACTGAAGCTTTCTTT	CASSSARGGSDTEAFF
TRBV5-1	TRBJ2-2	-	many	TGCGCCAGCAGCTTGGGGTTTGGTGTAGCCAGCACCGGGGAGCTGTTTTTT	CASSLGFGVASTGELFF
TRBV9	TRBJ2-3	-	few	TGTGCCAGCAGCTCCGGCCCAGATACGCAGTATTTT	CASSSGPDTQYF
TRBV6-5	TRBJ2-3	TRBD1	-	TGTGCCAGCAGTTACTCTTCCGGGACAGGGGAGATTGGCACAGATACGCAGTATTTT	CASSYSSGTGEIGTDTQYF
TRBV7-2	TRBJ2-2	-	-	TGTGCCAGCAGCAAAGTGGGGTCCGGGGAGCTGTTTTTT	CASSKVGSGELFF
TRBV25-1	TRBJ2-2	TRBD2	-	TGTGCCAGCAGTGACGCGCTAGCGGGATACACCGGGGAGCTGTTTTTT	CASSDALAGYTGELFF
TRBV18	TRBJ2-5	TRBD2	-	TGTGCCAGCTCACCACGGGGTAGCGGGAGACACCAAGAGACCCAGTACTTC	CASSPRGSGRHQETQYF
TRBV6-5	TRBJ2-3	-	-	TGTGCCAGCAGTTTATCAGGGGCGCGACAGGATACGCAGTATTTT	CASSLSGARQDTQYF
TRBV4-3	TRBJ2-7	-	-	TGCGCCAGCAGCCTTGTAGCGTGGGCCGGGGAGCAGTACTTC	CASSLVAWAGEQYF
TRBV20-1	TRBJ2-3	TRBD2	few	TGCAGTGCTAGAGATAGCAGCGGGAGGGCCAGCACAGATACGCAGTATTTT	CSARDSSGRASTDTQYF
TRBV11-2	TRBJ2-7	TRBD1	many	TGTGCCAGCAGCCTCCTCGGGACAGGGCCCCTTTACGAGCAGTACTTC	CASSLLGTGPLYEQYF
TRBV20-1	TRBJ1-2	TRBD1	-	TGCAGTGCTAGACCGAAGGACAGGGATGGCTACACCTTC	CSARPKDRDGYTF
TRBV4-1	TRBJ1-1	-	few	TGCGCCAGCGGCGCGGAGGGGGGCCTGAACACTGAAGCTTTCTTT	CASGAEGGLNTEAFF
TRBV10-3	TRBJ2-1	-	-	TGTGCCATCAGTGAGCCTGCTAGTGGGGGTTTGTGCGATGAGCAGTTCTTC	CAISEPASGGLCDEQFF
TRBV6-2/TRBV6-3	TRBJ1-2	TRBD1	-	TGTGCCAGCAGTTACACCCGGACAGGGAAGGACGCCATCTATGGCTACACCTTC	CASSYTRTGKDAIYGYTF
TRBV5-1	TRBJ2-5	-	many	TGCGCCAGCAGCTGGGGCCTTTTCGGGACCCAAGAGACCCAGTACTTC	CASSWGLFGTQETQYF
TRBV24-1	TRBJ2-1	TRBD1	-	TGTGCCACCAGTGACCATGGGACAGGGAGATACAATGAGCAGTTCTTC	CATSDHGTGRYNEQFF
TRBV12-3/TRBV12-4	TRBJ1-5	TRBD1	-	TGTGCCAGCAGTTTCAGGGGGGGGACAGGCCATATGCGTAGCAATCAGCCCCAGCATTTT	CASSFRGGTGHMRSNQPQHF
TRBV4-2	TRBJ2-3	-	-	TGTGCCAGCAGCCAGGCGGTCAGGGGTGGCACAGATACGCAGTATTTT	CASSQAVRGGTDTQYF
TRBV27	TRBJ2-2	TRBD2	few	TGTGCCAGCAGCTCCCCGGGACTAGCGGACGGGGAGCTGTTTTTT	CASSSPGLADGELFF
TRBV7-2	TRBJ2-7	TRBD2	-	TGTGCCAGCAGCTTACGACTAGCGGGAGTAATCGAGCAGTACTTC	CASSLRLAGVIEQYF
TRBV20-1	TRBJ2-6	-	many	TGCAGTGCCCCCATTCCCTACTCTGGGGCCAACGTCCTGACTTTC	CSAPIPYSGANVLTF
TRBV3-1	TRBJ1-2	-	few	TGTGCCAGCAGCCAAGATCGTACAACAGGACTCTATGGCTACACCTTC	CASSQDRTTGLYGYTF
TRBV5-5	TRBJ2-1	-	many	TGTGCCAGCAGCTTGGAACGGGGCAATGAGCAGTTCTTC	CASSLERGNEQFF